Sequencing of this TCR beta chain was carried out in a study of T-cell memory formation after mild COVID-19 (dated by TCRdb to the early 2020s). About the investigation overall: TCR sequence clusters from the two donors were found to be largely donor specific. Longitudinal TCRalpha and TCRbeta repertoire sequencing tracked T-cell clones expanding and contracting after mild COVID-19 in two donors. Two young, previously healthy adult volunteers made up the cohort, one male and one female. The full study reports these points: SARS-CoV-2 specificity was not confirmed for the second-wave clones peaking on day 37. The detection of some responding clones in pre-infection memory suggests that pre-existing cross-reactive memory T cells joined the SARS-CoV-2 response. Only a couple of mild cases were covered by the study, and larger cohorts that include severe cases with pre-infection samples were considered necessary. Contracting CD4+ clones turned up mainly in the CM and EM memory subsets, whereas EMRA was where CD8+ clones were enriched. Balanced CD4/CD8 phenotypes were observed for clones contracting from day 15 to 85, whereas a bias towards CD4+ was observed for a second wave of clones expanding from day 15 to 37.

The CDR3 covers 14 residues, taking in both the cysteine and the phenylalanine. Just CDR3 DNA is preserved here, 42 bases in frame from base 1. The germline V gene (reference sequence) specifies SEHNR as CDR1 and FQNEAQ as CDR2. V is clipped by 5 bases and J by 6 bases, and the sequence between their germline boundaries is 14 bases long. Ficoll-Paque density gradient centrifugation was the method used to isolate PBMCs. The table lists this clonotype with a few counts. Its antigen is not yet known. No base qualities exist here, and no much larger clone lies one base off it. Sequencing took place on an Illumina NovaSeq 6000. Using 5'RACE with constant-segment primers, TCRalpha and TCRbeta cDNA libraries were constructed, with sample barcodes and unique molecular identifiers added in the process. Trizol reagent was used to extract RNA from every sample. Library amplification was performed in two PCR steps, and a second sample barcode and Illumina TruSeq adapters were introduced in the second step. Sequencing of the libraries was done on an Illumina NovaSeq, producing 2 x 150 bp paired-end reads. The authors processed their data as follows. Demultiplexing of reads and collapsing into UMI-guided consensus sequences were performed with migec v1.2.7. With mixcr v2.1.11, UMI consensuses were aligned to TRA and TRB V and J templates and assembled into clonotypes. Expanded or contracted clonotypes were those called significant by both edgeR and NoisET, with noise models trained on biological replicates. For edgeR calls, the cutoffs were a false discovery rate-adjusted p below 0.01 and a log2 fold-change threshold of 1. PCA with hierarchical clustering of max-normalized trajectories of the 1000 most abundant clonotypes was used as exploratory dynamics analysis. Each responding clone was given a CD4 or CD8 phenotype based on the CD4+ and CD8+ repertoires, which had been sequenced separately. TCRdb reprocessing: public reads trimmed at Q25 with fastp, clones called with MiXCR, in-frame beta chains kept. Every CDR3 protein is listed once, alongside the most common genes and DNA of its rows. The authors' filters were not applied to this entry. Present in this sample are almost 350,000 distinct CDR3 sequences, 20% to 25% of which were seen just once. The biggest ten clones account for roughly 21% of the sample.

The sequence was obtained from a man aged 18 to 30 who had mild COVID-19 (a few samples of this study predate the infection). The sample titles of this study are shuffled in the database, so cell type and time point are left out; the donor was told from shared clones. The sequenced material came from PBMCs or a T cell subset sorted from them (not recorded which). The rearranged chain carries TRBV7-9 and TRBJ2-1, with the D gene possibly TRBD1 or TRBD2, each one fitting 5 bases. At the DNA level, the sequence is TGTGCCAGCAGCCCAGAGGGGTTAGGCAATGAGCAGTTCTTC. Its translation reads: CASSPEGLGNEQFF.